One and the same sample provided the 3 T cell receptor beta chains below, sequenced in a study of spatial heterogeneity in lung cancer. TCRdb independently ran MiXCR on the 5' RACE reads; one entry per CDR3 protein. The data show approximately 21,000 distinct CDR3 sequences, with approximately 3% seen just once and about 28% held by the top ten. The time point: sample taken at primary tumor resection. The sequenced sample was PBMCs, obtained at surgery. These TCRs come from a female donor with early-stage non-small cell lung cancer.

In its sample, this clonotype was seen a few times. The genes are TRBV7-8 and TRBJ2-7; D is unclear. The CDR3 consists of 14 residues. V lost 2 bases and J 0 bases, leaving 8 bases between the germline ends. Germline V CDR1 and CDR2: SGHVS, FQNEAQ. The chain's CDR3 is CASSLQAVSYEQYF. DNA of the CDR3: TGTGCCAGCAGCTTACAGGCCGTCTCCTACGAGCAGTACTTC.

In its sample, this clonotype was seen many times. The chain combines TRBV20-1 with TRBJ2-2; 7 nucleotides align to TRBD1. V dropped 6 bases and J dropped 5; count of bases not matched to a gene: 9. The CDR3 runs to 14 residues. The germline V gene has CDR1 DFQATT and CDR2 SNEGSKA (reference sequence). CDR3 residues: CSAEQGYGTGELFF. The CDR3 nucleotides read TGCAGTGCGGAACAGGGGTACGGTACCGGGGAGCTGTTTTTT.

At least ten counts were recorded for this clonotype. The V call is TRBV19, the J call TRBJ2-3; the D is unclear. CDR1 is LNHDA and CDR2 is SQIVND in the germline V gene (reference sequence). Trimming removed 7 bases from V and 0 bases from J, with 8 bases in between. This CDR3 has 13 residues. CDR3 sequence reads: CASTPRSTDTQYF. The DNA for the CDR3 is TGTGCCAGTACGCCCCGTAGCACAGATACGCAGTATTTT.